This is a list of T cell receptor beta chains from one sample in a study of neoadjuvant anti-PD-1 for oral cavity cancer. The method was immunoSEQ multiplex PCR; TCRdb's version includes in-frame clones alone and lacks a portion of them. The data show about 14,000 clones, roughly two thirds seen once. The source was PBMCs, collected before nivolumab (anti-PD-1) treatment. These receptors originate from a person between 40 and 85 years old with oral cavity squamous cell carcinoma. CDR3s include the opening cysteine and the closing phenylalanine or tryptophan. D genes are given only for firm matches. Size is stated for part of the rows, as once, few or many counts, or as a class when the clone is expanded.

V	size	D	J	CDR3	DNA
TRBV6-6	.	.	TRBJ1-5	CASTDSDQPQHF	TGTGCCAGCACCGATAGTGATCAGCCCCAGCATTTT
TRBV7-8	.	.	TRBJ1-3	CASSLGAGGSGNTIYF	TGTGCCAGCAGCTTGGGGGCGGGGGGCTCTGGAAACACCATATATTTT
TRBV5-1	.	TRBD2	TRBJ2-3	CASSPGLAGGGTQYF	TGCGCCAGCAGCCCGGGACTAGCGGGAGGAGGTACGCAGTATTTT
TRBV5-6	.	.	TRBJ2-5	CASSLGGRGALQETQYF	TGTGCCAGCAGCTTGGGAGGGAGGGGGGCACTTCAAGAGACCCAGTACTTC
TRBV7-9	.	.	TRBJ2-1	CASSLLPGVTSYNEQFF	TGTGCCAGCAGCTTATTACCGGGAGTGACTTCCTACAATGAGCAGTTCTTC
TRBV29-1	.	TRBD2	TRBJ2-7	CSVGPRTSGRNEQYF	TGCAGCGTTGGTCCTCGGACTAGCGGGAGAAATGAGCAGTACTTC
TRBV7-7	.	.	TRBJ1-1	CASNLTEKFHTEAFF	TGTGCTAGCAACTTGACCGAGAAGTTTCACACTGAAGCTTTCTTT
TRBV30	few	TRBD2	TRBJ2-1	CAWRSASGGYNEQFF	TGTGCCTGGAGGAGTGCCAGCGGGGGATACAATGAGCAGTTCTTC
TRBV7-2	.	.	TRBJ2-1	CASSLNGLYNEQFF	TGTGCCAGCAGCTTAAACGGTCTTTACAATGAGCAGTTCTTC
TRBV5-1	.	.	TRBJ2-2	CASSRDSHGELFF	TGCGCCAGCAGCCGGGACTCCCACGGGGAGCTGTTTTTT
TRBV20-1	.	.	TRBJ2-7	CSAQGLYEQYF	TGCAGTGCTCAGGGGCTCTACGAGCAGTACTTC
TRBV6-6	.	.	TRBJ2-1	CASSYSITSSYNEQFF	TGTGCCAGCAGTTACTCGATAACTAGCTCCTACAATGAGCAGTTCTTC
TRBV5-1	.	TRBD1	TRBJ2-3	CASSLGGGFSTDTQYF	TGCGCCAGCAGCTTGGGAGGGGGCTTTAGCACAGATACGCAGTATTTT
TRBV2	once	.	TRBJ1-6	CASKWWGANNSPLHF	TGTGCCAGCAAATGGTGGGGGGCGAATAATTCACCCCTCCACTTT
TRBV6-5	.	.	TRBJ1-6	CASSYERYSPLHF	TGTGCCAGCAGTTACGAGAGGTATTCACCCCTCCACTTT
TRBV9	.	.	TRBJ2-2	CASSVAEFTGELFF	TGTGCCAGCAGCGTAGCCGAGTTCACCGGGGAGCTGTTTTTT
TRBV30	.	.	TRBJ1-2	CASAPGGGNNYGYTF	TGTGCCTCGGCCCCCGGGGGGGGAAATAACTATGGCTACACCTTC
TRBV30	.	TRBD1	TRBJ1-4	CAWSVPDRVNRGLFF	TGTGCCTGGAGTGTACCGGACAGGGTGAATCGCGGACTGTTTTTT
TRBV9	.	.	TRBJ2-3	CASSATTSQFADTQYF	TGTGCCAGCAGCGCAACAACTAGCCAGTTTGCAGATACGCAGTATTTT
TRBV7-8	.	.	TRBJ1-4	CASSSQLREKLFF	TGTGCCAGCAGCTCACAGTTACGGGAAAAACTGTTTTTT
TRBV6-1	.	TRBD2	TRBJ2-5	CASPSLAREKETQYF	TGTGCCAGCCCATCTCTTGCGCGGGAGAAAGAGACCCAGTACTTC
TRBV4-1	few	.	TRBJ1-2	CASSHVGRKSGGYTF	TGCGCCAGCAGCCATGTCGGACGGAAATCAGGAGGCTACACCTTC
TRBV28	.	TRBD1	TRBJ1-2	CASSFWTGSGYTF	TGTGCCAGCAGTTTCTGGACAGGGTCTGGCTACACCTTC
TRBV4-1	.	TRBD2	TRBJ2-3	CASSQGGTSGAVSTDTQYF	TGCGCCAGCAGCCAAGGGGGGACTAGCGGGGCCGTAAGCACAGATACGCAGTATTTT
TRBV4-1	.	TRBD1	TRBJ2-5	CASSPGGTETQYF	TGCGCCAGCAGCCCAGGGGGCACAGAGACCCAGTACTTC
TRBV11-2	few	TRBD1	TRBJ1-2	CASSKAGTAAIYGYTF	TGTGCCAGCAGCAAAGCCGGGACAGCGGCAATCTATGGCTACACCTTC
TRBV6-6	.	.	TRBJ1-1	CASSYPTQAQGFF	TGTGCCAGCAGTTACCCTACACAGGCCCAAGGTTTCTTT
TRBV7-2	.	TRBD1	TRBJ1-2	CASSSPPGQPLNYGYTF	TGTGCCAGCAGTTCTCCCCCGGGACAGCCTCTAAACTATGGCTACACCTTC
TRBV2	.	TRBD2	TRBJ2-5	CASSPSGGQETQYF	TGTGCCAGCAGTCCCTCGGGGGGACAAGAGACCCAGTACTTC
TRBV7-9	.	TRBD1	TRBJ2-1	CASSERQGALRGYNEQFF	TGTGCCAGCAGCGAGAGACAGGGGGCCCTCAGGGGTTACAATGAGCAGTTCTTC
TRBV28	.	.	TRBJ2-5	CASSLWVAQETQYF	TGTGCCAGCAGTTTATGGGTCGCCCAAGAGACCCAGTACTTC
TRBV7-9	.	.	TRBJ1-1	CASTSGWDKLLNTEAFF	TGTGCCAGCACCTCGGGGTGGGACAAACTCTTGAACACTGAAGCTTTCTTT
TRBV19	.	TRBD1	TRBJ1-1	CASSGRGFNTEAFF	TGTGCCAGTAGTGGCAGGGGGTTTAACACTGAAGCTTTCTTT
TRBV11-1	.	.	TRBJ2-7	CASSLSSYEQYF	TGTGCCAGCAGTCTGTCATCCTACGAGCAGTACTTC
TRBV4-1	.	TRBD1	TRBJ1-2	CASSHFQGAKNYGYTF	TGCGCCAGCAGCCATTTCCAGGGGGCGAAAAACTATGGCTACACCTTC
TRBV15	.	.	TRBJ1-5	CATSRDIYASYSNQPQHF	TGTGCCACCAGCAGAGATATCTACGCCAGCTATAGCAATCAGCCCCAGCATTTT
TRBV11-2	.	TRBD1	TRBJ1-2	CASSLGDREYYGYTF	TGTGCCAGCAGTCTCGGGGACAGAGAATACTATGGCTACACCTTC
TRBV15	.	.	TRBJ2-7	CATSRDLGGGSYEQYF	TGTGCCACCAGCAGAGATCTGGGGGGAGGATCCTACGAGCAGTACTTC
TRBV14	.	.	TRBJ1-5	CASSQDIWGDMLSNQPQHF	TGTGCCAGCAGCCAAGATATATGGGGGGACATGCTTAGCAATCAGCCCCAGCATTTT
TRBV30	.	TRBD2	TRBJ2-5	CAWSRTSGRETQYF	TGTGCCTGGAGTAGGACTAGCGGGAGGGAGACCCAGTACTTC
TRBV5-1	.	.	TRBJ2-1	CASSPQDNYNEQFF	TGCGCCAGCAGCCCCCAGGACAACTACAATGAGCAGTTCTTC
TRBV7-7	.	TRBD2	TRBJ2-5	CASSSGGRNQETQYF	TGTGCTAGCAGCTCGGGAGGACGTAACCAAGAGACCCAGTACTTC
TRBV4-2	.	TRBD1	TRBJ1-5	CASSQDRGRFGNQPQHF	TGTGCCAGCAGCCAAGACAGGGGGCGTTTTGGCAATCAGCCCCAGCATTTT
TRBV27	.	TRBD2	TRBJ2-1	CASSRRLAGGDNEQFF	TGTGCCAGCAGCCGAAGACTAGCGGGAGGGGACAATGAGCAGTTCTTC
TRBV7-2	few	.	TRBJ1-1	CASSLVGGRLAEAFF	TGTGCCAGCAGCTTAGTGGGGGGGAGGTTGGCTGAAGCTTTCTTT
TRBV10-3	.	TRBD1	TRBJ2-7	CAISDTGGTHEQYF	TGTGCCATCAGTGACACAGGGGGCACCCACGAGCAGTACTTC
TRBV5-1	.	TRBD1	TRBJ1-4	CASSPRTGWASDLGKLFF	TGCGCCAGCAGCCCACGGACAGGGTGGGCTAGTGATTTGGGAAAACTGTTTTTT
TRBV4-1	.	TRBD1	TRBJ2-7	CASSPQGRYEQYF	TGCGCCAGCAGCCCACAGGGGAGATACGAGCAGTACTTC
TRBV7-8	once	.	TRBJ2-7	CASSFRVSSYEQYF	TGTGCCAGCAGCTTCAGGGTTAGCTCCTACGAGCAGTACTTC
TRBV19	.	.	TRBJ1-5	CASSGTETYQPQHF	TGTGCCAGCTCGGGGACCGAAACTTATCAGCCCCAGCATTTT
TRBV19	.	.	TRBJ1-2	CAAGTVYGYTF	TGTGCGGCTGGCACAGTTTATGGCTACACCTTC
TRBV4-1	.	.	TRBJ1-1	CASSRVGRGTEAFF	TGCGCCAGCAGCCGGGTGGGGAGAGGGACTGAAGCTTTCTTT
TRBV9	.	.	TRBJ2-1	CASSPNWDEQFF	TGTGCCAGCAGCCCCAACTGGGATGAGCAGTTCTTC
TRBV5-1	.	.	TRBJ2-5	CASSLGPGTGARETQYF	TGCGCCAGCAGCTTGGGGCCCGGCACGGGGGCCAGGGAGACCCAGTACTTC
TRBV9	.	.	TRBJ1-1	CASSPKGGAETEAFF	TGTGCCAGCAGCCCTAAAGGAGGGGCTGAGACTGAAGCTTTCTTT